This TCR beta chain was obtained from a study of T cell responses to AZD1222 COVID-19 vaccine. Study-level results: The donor cohort was predominantly white British with a female majority, and clonal diversity may have been underestimated. All repertoire sampling was performed exclusively after the peak T cell response.

The germline V and J ends were trimmed by 0 bases and 4 bases, with 8 bases remaining between them. Germline V gives CDR1 MNHNS, CDR2 SASEGT. This CDR3 has 14 amino acids. About this clone itself: Its cognate antigen is unknown.

Here immunoSEQ multiplex PCR was the method, and the copy in TCRdb shows in-frame clones only, minus some. The sample lists around 120,000 clones; about 91% were seen once. Here the sequenced sample was peripheral blood, taken on day 0 of AZD1222 vaccination. The V gene is TRBV6-1, the J gene TRBJ2-3; D remains unclear. The sequence was obtained from an adult in good health. In DNA form, the CDR3 reads TGTGCCAGCAGTGAAGCGGGTGGTGCAGATACGCAGTATTTT. Its translation: CASSEAGGADTQYF.